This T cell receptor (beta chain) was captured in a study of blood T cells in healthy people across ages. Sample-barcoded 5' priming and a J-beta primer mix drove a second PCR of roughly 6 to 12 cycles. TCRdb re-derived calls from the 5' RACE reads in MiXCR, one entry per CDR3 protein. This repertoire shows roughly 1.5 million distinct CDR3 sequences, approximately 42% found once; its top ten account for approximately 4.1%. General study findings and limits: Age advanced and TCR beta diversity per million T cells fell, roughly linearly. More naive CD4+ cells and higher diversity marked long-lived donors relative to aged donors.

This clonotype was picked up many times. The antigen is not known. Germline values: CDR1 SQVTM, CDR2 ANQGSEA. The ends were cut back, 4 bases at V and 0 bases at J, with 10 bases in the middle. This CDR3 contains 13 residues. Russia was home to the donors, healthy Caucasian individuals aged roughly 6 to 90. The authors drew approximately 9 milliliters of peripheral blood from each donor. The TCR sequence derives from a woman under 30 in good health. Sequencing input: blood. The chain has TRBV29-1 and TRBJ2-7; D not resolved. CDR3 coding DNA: TGCAGCGTTGTAAGGAGCTCCTCCTACGAGCAGTACTTC. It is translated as CSVVRSSSYEQYF.